The rows below give T cell receptor beta chains drawn from one sample of a study of blood T cells in healthy people across ages. TCRdb processed the 5' RACE reads anew with MiXCR; each CDR3 protein has one entry. The sample holds 1.5 million to 2 million distinct CDR3 sequences, about 30% seen once. Sequenced sample: blood. The receptors derive from a woman aged 30 to 39 in good health. CDR3s include the opening cysteine and the closing phenylalanine or tryptophan. The D gene is left open where the match is weak. Some rows have no size entry. The others give once, few or many, or a class for an expanded clone.

clone size,J gene,V gene,D gene,CDR3 DNA,CDR3 protein
many,TRBJ2-4,TRBV6-6,TRBD2,TGTGCCAGCAGACCCGCGGGGGAAGCCAAAAACATTCAGTACTTC,CASRPAGEAKNIQYF
few,TRBJ2-1,TRBV28,NA,TGTGCCAGCGGCGGGGGCTTATACAATGAGCAGTTCTTC,CASGGGLYNEQFF
NA,TRBJ2-3,TRBV5-6,TRBD2,TGTGCCAGCAGCTGGGTAGCGGGAGGAAGGACAGATACGCAGTATTTT,CASSWVAGGRTDTQYF
few,TRBJ1-2,TRBV19,TRBD1,TGTGCCAGTAGCCCGACAGGGCCCCGCTATGGCTACACCTTC,CASSPTGPRYGYTF
NA,TRBJ1-2,TRBV12-3/TRBV12-4,TRBD1,TGTGCCAGCAGTTTAGTTGAGGGGGCCGGCTATGGCTACACCTTC,CASSLVEGAGYGYTF
once,TRBJ2-1,TRBV5-4,NA,TGTGCCAGCAGCCCGTCATGGGGGTCCCCCAATGAGCAGTTCTTC,CASSPSWGSPNEQFF
once,TRBJ2-3,TRBV12-3/TRBV12-4,NA,TGTGCCAGCAGTTTAAGGCAGGCAGCAGATACGCAGTATTTT,CASSLRQAADTQYF
NA,TRBJ2-1,TRBV28,TRBD2,TGTGCCAGCAGTCCACCGGGGGTTAGCGGGGGGGTCAACAATGAGCAGTTCTTC,CASSPPGVSGGVNNEQFF
few,TRBJ1-1,TRBV2,NA,TGTGCCGTCGGGTTGAACACCGAAGCTTTCTTT,CAVGLNTEAFF
NA,TRBJ2-1,TRBV9,NA,TGTGCCAGCAGCGTAGGTGGGGGAGTCAACAATGAGCAGTTCTTC,CASSVGGGVNNEQFF
NA,TRBJ2-1,TRBV10-2,NA,TGCGCCAGCAGTGAGGGGGGCCGTTGGGAGCAGTTCTTC,CASSEGGRWEQFF
NA,TRBJ2-5,TRBV5-1,NA,TGCGCCAGCAGTCCCGGGGAGGCGACTAGTCTGGAGACCCAGTACTTC,CASSPGEATSLETQYF
few,TRBJ2-7,TRBV3-1,TRBD2,TGTGCCAGCAGCCGGCCGGGACTAGCGGGGGGGACCACCTACGAGCAGTACTTC,CASSRPGLAGGTTYEQYF
once,TRBJ1-5,TRBV2,NA,NA,CASSRKETQYFGPGYYQPQHF